This TCR beta chain was captured in a study of early T cells in non-severe SARS-CoV-2 infection. A few counts support this clonotype. CDR1 and CDR2 (germline): SGHTA, FQGTGA. The J segment lost 2 bases and the V segment lost 4 bases, leaving 8 bases of the junction unmatched. The CDR3 is 17 amino acids. Using its own MiXCR run on the 5' RACE reads, TCRdb lists one record per CDR3 protein. This table holds tens of thousands of distinct CDR3 sequences, 5% to 5.5% found once. The source material was whole blood. The TCR was taken from an adult who was a healthcare worker with PCR-confirmed SARS-CoV-2 infection or an uninfected control (not recorded which). This chain connects TRBV7-3 to TRBJ2-6, with 7 bases lining up with TRBD1. CDR3 nucleotide sequence: TGTGCCAGCAGCTCCGGCACAGGGGTGACTGGGGCCAACGTCCTGACTTTC. This translates into CASSSGTGVTGANVLTF. The full variable domain, rest sourced from reference TRBV7-3 and TRBJ2-6, is GAGVSQTPSNKVTEKGKYVELRCDPISGHTALYWYRQSLGQGPEFLIYFQGTGAADDSGLPNDRFFAVRPEGSVSTLKIQRTERGDSAVYLCASSSGTGVTGANVLTFGAGSRLTVL.